This T cell receptor (beta chain) was documented in a study of identical twins. A single record per CDR3 protein comes from TCRdb applying MiXCR to the 5' RACE reads. The data contain over 600,000 distinct CDR3 sequences, less than 25% of them singletons. Germline V CDR1 and CDR2: DFQATT, SNEGSKA (reference sequence). The CDR3 runs to 12 residues. Trimming shortened V by 3 bases and J by 1 base, and 7 bases separated the two germline ends. This clonotype has at least ten counts. Its cognate antigen is unknown. Broader study findings: Cord blood beta clonotypes that were abundant carried fewer insertions, and memory repertoires showed no such trend.

These same records also appear under a second study, on T cells expressing NK-cell markers. As that study records: Eight donors were sequenced, seven testing HCMV-seropositive and one testing seronegative. Restriction of sorting to alpha-beta TCR T cells was accomplished in several experiments using an anti-gamma-delta TCR antibody. The dominant NKG2C+ clonotypes represented about 1.0-8% of CD8+ T cells in several donors.

The material sequenced was PBMCs. The chain has TRBV20-1 and TRBJ2-7; D perhaps matches TRBD2 (5 bases). The clonotype originates from a woman between 18 and 30 years old in good health. CDR3 nucleotides: TGCAGTGCTAGGGACTCTTCCTACGAGCAGTACTTC. Protein product: CSARDSSYEQYF.